This T cell receptor (beta chain) was captured in a study of OX40 agonist ivuxolimab in advanced cancers. The overall study: Administration of intravenous ivuxolimab to patients occurred every 2 weeks at 0.01 to 10 mg/kg.

Sequenced by immunoSEQ multiplex PCR; TCRdb stores in-frame clones only, minus some. This table has some 80,000 clones, 92% appearing once. CDR1 is SGHKS and CDR2 is YYEKEE in the germline V gene (reference sequence). V was shortened by 0 bases and J by 2 bases, with 8 bases between the two germline ends. This CDR3 region has 14 residues. This chain connects TRBV5-5 to TRBJ2-5; no definite D call. The receptor was derived from an adult with an advanced solid tumor such as melanoma, head and neck, liver or kidney cancer. The source material was CD4+ or CD8+ T cells sorted from blood, sampled in a trial of the OX40 agonist ivuxolimab. The CDR3 loop is CASSLAVAQETQYF. The CDR3 DNA follows: TGTGCCAGCAGCTTGGCCGTAGCTCAAGAGACCCAGTACTTC.